This is a list of T cell receptor beta chains from one sample in a study of blood T cell repertoires in COVID-19. TCRdb's table, derived via immunoSEQ multiplex PCR, lists solely in-frame clones and lacks some. The table lists tens of thousands of clones, approximately 84% of them singletons, with 28% in the top ten. Sequences were obtained from peripheral blood. The receptors shown here come from a human donor in a cohort sampled during active COVID-19. CDR3s leave out the opening cysteine and the closing phenylalanine or tryptophan. D genes are given only for firm matches. Only part of the rows carry a size: once, few, many, or a class if the clone is expanded.

V gene,D gene,clone size,CDR3 protein
TRBV7-9,TRBD1,.,ASSKDRATEQPQH
TRBV9,TRBD2,once,ASSLRTSSYNEQF
TRBV9,TRBD2,.,ASSGRTSGGAGYNEQF
TRBV3-1/TRBV3-2,TRBD1,.,ASSYSGGHTEAF
TRBV6-1,.,.,ASSARVRDGGADTQY
TRBV9,.,.,ASATGDFNEQF
TRBV10-2,TRBD1,.,ASSAGTGVRDTDTQY
TRBV4-3,TRBD2,once,ASLIAGDHTDTQY
TRBV6-2/TRBV6-3,.,.,ASSYPRGTGSPLH
TRBV6-4,.,.,ASSDQGNTGELF
TRBV5-5,TRBD1,once,ASSNGQGRQPQH
TRBV6-1,TRBD2,.,ASSHGGGVYEQY
TRBV21-1,.,.,ASIPSKLKQY
TRBV7-2,TRBD1,.,ASSLGKSGTGLDIQY
TRBV6-2/TRBV6-3,TRBD2,.,ASSRPSGDLSTDTQY
TRBV7-3,.,.,ASSLRAGHDEQF
TRBV6-5,TRBD1,once,ASRRTGELDEKLF
TRBV18,TRBD1,many,ASSGTESSYEQY
TRBV4-3,TRBD2,.,ASSQERGRPQY
TRBV9,TRBD2,.,ASSVRGGETQY
TRBV2,.,.,ASLQGSGANVLT
TRBV6-5,.,.,ASKGVGTDTQY
TRBV7-2,.,once,ASSDQDRPLIYT
TRBV5-4,TRBD2,few,ASSLGTSGVYEQY
TRBV4-2,TRBD2,.,ASSQESSGGAGNTQY
TRBV19,TRBD1,.,ASSILPGGTGELF
TRBV6-5,TRBD2,.,ASSYMAGVGGEQY
TRBV6-5,.,.,ASSRIAQGGEPQH